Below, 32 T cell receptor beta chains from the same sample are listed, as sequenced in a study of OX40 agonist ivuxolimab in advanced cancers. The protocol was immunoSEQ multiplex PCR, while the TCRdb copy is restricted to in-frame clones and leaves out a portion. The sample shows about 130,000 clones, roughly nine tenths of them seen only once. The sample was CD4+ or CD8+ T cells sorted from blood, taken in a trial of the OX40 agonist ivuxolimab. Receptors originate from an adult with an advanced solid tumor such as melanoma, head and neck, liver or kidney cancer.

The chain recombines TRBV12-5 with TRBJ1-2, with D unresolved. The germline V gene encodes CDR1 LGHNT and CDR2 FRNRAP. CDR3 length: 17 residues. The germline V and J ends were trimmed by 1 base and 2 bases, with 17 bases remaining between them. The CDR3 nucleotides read TGTGCTAGTGGTTTGGGTTCTTGGGCCAACAGCAACTATGGCTACACCTTC. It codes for CASGLGSWANSNYGYTF.

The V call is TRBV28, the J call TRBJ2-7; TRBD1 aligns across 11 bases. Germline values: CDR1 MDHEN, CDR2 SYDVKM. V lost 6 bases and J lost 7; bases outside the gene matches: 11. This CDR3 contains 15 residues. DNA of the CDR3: TGTGCCAGCAGAGAAAGAGGACAGGGGGCGAAAGAGCAGTACTTC. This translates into CASRERGQGAKEQYF. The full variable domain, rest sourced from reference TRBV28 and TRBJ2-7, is DVKVTQSSRYLVKRTGEKVFLECVQDMDHENMFWYRQDPGLGLRLIYFSYDVKMKEKGDIPEGYSVSREKKERFSLILESASTNQTSMYLCASRERGQGAKEQYFGPGTRLTVT.

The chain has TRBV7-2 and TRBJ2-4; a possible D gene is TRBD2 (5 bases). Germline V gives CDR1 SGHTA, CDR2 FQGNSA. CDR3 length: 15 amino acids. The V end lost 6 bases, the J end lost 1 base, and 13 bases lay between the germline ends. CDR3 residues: CASSPTRGAKNIQYF. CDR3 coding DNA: TGTGCCAGCAGTCCAACACGAGGGGCCAAAAACATTCAGTACTTC.

The CDR3 DNA sequence: TGTGCCAGCAGTTTGTCGAGCGGCAACAATGAGCAGTTCTTC. This encodes CASSLSSGNNEQFF. The V call is TRBV28, the J call TRBJ2-1, with D perhaps matching TRBD2 (5 bases). Germline loops: CDR1 MDHEN, CDR2 SYDVKM. This CDR3 comprises 14 residues. Trimming took off 3 bases at V and 5 bases at J, with 11 bases between the two ends.

The CDR3 here is CASSLPRTRTEQFF. The DNA of the CDR3 is TGTGCCAGCAGTTTACCCCGGACTAGGACTGAGCAGTTCTTC. The chain combines TRBV28 with TRBJ2-1; 7 bases fit TRBD2. Losses at the gene ends were 2 bases for V and 9 bases for J; bases not matched to a gene: 7. The length of the CDR3 is 14 residues. From germline, CDR1 is MDHEN and CDR2 SYDVKM.

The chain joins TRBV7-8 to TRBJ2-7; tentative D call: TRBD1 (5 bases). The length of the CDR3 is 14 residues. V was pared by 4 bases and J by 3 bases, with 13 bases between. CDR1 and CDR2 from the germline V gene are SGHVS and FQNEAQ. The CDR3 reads CASSSFDSFYEQYF. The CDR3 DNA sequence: TGTGCCAGCAGCTCATTCGACAGTTTCTACGAGCAGTACTTC.

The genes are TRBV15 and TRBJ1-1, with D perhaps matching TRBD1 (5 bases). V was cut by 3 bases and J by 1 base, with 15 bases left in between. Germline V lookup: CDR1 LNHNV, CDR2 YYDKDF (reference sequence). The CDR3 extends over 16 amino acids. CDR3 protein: CATSRGGRASNTEAFF. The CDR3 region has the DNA TGTGCCACCAGCAGGGGGGGGAGGGCCTCGAACACTGAAGCTTTCTTT.

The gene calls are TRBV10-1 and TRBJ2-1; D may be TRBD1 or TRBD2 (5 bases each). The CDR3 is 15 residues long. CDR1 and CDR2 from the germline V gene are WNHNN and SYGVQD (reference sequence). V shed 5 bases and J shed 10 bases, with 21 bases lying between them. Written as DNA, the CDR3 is TGCGCCAGCAGTCCCGGGACGGCATCAGGCACCGAGCAGTTCTTC. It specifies CASSPGTASGTEQFF.

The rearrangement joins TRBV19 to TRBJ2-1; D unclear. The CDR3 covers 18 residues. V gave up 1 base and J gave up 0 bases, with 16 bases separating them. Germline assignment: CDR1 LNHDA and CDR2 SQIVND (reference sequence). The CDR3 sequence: CASSIVGRYLSSYNEQFF. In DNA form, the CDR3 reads TGTGCCAGTAGTATAGTAGGTAGGTACCTGAGCTCCTACAATGAGCAGTTCTTC.

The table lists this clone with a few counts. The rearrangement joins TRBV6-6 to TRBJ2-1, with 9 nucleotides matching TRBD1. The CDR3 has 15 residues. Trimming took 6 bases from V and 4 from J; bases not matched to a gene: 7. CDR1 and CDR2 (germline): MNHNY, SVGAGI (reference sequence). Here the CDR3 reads CASSPDRGIYNEQFF. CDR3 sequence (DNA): TGTGCCAGCAGCCCCGACAGGGGGATTTACAATGAGCAGTTCTTC.

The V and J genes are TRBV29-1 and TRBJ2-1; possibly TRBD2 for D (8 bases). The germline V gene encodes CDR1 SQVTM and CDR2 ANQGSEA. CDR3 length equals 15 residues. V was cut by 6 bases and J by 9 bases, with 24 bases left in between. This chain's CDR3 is CSVRGTAGVFSEQFF. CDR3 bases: TGCAGCGTCCGAGGGACAGCGGGAGTATTCAGTGAGCAGTTCTTC.

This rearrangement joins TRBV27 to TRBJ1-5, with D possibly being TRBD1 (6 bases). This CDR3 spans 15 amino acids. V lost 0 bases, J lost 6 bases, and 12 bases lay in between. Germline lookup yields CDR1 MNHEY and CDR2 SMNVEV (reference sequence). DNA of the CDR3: TGTGCCAGCAGTTTATCGTTTGGGGGCATTCAGCCCCAGCATTTT. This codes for CASSLSFGGIQPQHF.

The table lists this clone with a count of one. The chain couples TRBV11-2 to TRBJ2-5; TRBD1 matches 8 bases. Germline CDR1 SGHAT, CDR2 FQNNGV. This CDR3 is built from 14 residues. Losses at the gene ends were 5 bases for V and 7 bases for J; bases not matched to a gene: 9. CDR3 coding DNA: TGTGCCAGCAGCCGACGACAGGGGCCGCGGACCCAGTACTTC. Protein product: CASSRRQGPRTQYF.

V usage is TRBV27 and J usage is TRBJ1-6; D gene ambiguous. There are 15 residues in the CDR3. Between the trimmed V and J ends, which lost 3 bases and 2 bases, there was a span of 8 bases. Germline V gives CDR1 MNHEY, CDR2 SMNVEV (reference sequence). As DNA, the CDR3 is TGTGCCAGCAGTTTGACCAGCCCCTATAATTCACCCCTCCACTTT. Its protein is CASSLTSPYNSPLHF.

The CDR3 loop reads CASKQGGGTEAFF. DNA of the CDR3: TGTGCCAGCAAACAGGGGGGGGGTACTGAAGCTTTCTTT. The V call is TRBV27, the J call TRBJ1-1, with 8 bases that match TRBD1. The CDR3 is 13 residues long. V lost 7 bases to trimming and J lost 5 bases; unmatched junction nucleotides: 6. Germline V CDR1 and CDR2: MNHEY, SMNVEV (reference sequence).

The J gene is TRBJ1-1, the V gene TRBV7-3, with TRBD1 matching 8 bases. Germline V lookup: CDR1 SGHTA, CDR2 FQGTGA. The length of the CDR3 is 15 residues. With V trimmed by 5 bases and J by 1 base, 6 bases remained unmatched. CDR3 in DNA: TGTGCCAGCAGCCCCTCAGGGACAGGGAACACTGAAGCTTTCTTT. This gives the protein CASSPSGTGNTEAFF. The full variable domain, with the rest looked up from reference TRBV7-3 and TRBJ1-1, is GAGVSQTPSNKVTEKGKYVELRCDPISGHTALYWYRQSLGQGPEFLIYFQGTGAADDSGLPNDRFFAVRPEGSVSTLKIQRTERGDSAVYLCASSPSGTGNTEAFFGQGTRLTVV.

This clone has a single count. CDR3 DNA sequence: TGTGCCAGGGGGACAGTTAACTATGGCTACACCTTC. Translation gives CARGTVNYGYTF. This rearrangement joins TRBV28 to TRBJ1-2; TRBD1 agrees at 7 bases. The CDR3 has 12 residues. The J segment lost 1 base and the V segment lost 9 bases, leaving 2 bases of the junction unmatched. Germline V CDR1 and CDR2: MDHEN, SYDVKM.

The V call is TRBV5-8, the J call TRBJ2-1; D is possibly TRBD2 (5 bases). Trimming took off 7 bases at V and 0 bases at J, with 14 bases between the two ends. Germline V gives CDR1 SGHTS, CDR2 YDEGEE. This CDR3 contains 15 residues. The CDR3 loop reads CASGLSGSSYNEQFF. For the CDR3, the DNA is TGTGCCAGCGGCCTGAGCGGAAGCTCCTACAATGAGCAGTTCTTC.

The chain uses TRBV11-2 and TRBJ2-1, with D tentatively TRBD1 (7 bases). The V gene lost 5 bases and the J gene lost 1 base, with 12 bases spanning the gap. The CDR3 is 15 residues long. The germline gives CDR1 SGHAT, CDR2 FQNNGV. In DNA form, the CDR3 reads TGTGCCAGCAGCCCAGGGGGGTCTTCCTACAATGAGCAGTTCTTC. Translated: CASSPGGSSYNEQFF.

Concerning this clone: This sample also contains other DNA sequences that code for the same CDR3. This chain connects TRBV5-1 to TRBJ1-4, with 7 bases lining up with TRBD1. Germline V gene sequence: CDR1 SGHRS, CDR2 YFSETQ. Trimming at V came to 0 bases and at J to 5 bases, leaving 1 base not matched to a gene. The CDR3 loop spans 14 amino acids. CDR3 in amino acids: CASSLGQGNEKLFF. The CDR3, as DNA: TGCGCCAGCAGCTTGGGACAGGGAAATGAAAAACTGTTTTTT.

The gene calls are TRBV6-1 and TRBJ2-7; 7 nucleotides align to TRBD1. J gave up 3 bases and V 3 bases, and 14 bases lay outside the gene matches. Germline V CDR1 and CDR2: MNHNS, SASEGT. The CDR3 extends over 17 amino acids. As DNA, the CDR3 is TGTGCCAGCAGTGACCGACAGGGTTCCCCTTGGTACTACGAGCAGTACTTC. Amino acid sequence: CASSDRQGSPWYYEQYF.

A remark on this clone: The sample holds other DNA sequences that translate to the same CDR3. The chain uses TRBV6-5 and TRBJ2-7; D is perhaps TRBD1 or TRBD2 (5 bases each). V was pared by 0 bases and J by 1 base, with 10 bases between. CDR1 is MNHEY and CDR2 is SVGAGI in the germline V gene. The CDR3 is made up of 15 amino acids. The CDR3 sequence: CASSYSLAGSYEQYF. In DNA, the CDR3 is TGTGCCAGCAGTTACTCTCTAGCAGGGTCCTACGAGCAGTACTTC.

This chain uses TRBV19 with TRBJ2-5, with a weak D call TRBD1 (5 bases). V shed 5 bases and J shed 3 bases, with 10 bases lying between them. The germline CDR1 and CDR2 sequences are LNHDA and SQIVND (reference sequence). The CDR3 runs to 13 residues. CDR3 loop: CASSHRLKETQYF. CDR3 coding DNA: TGTGCCAGTAGTCACAGGCTTAAAGAGACCCAGTACTTC.

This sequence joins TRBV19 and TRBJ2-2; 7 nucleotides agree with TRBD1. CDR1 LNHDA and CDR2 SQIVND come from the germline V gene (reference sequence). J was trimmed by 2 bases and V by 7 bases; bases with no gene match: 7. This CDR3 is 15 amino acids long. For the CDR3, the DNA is TGTGCCAGTAAGGGGCGACAGGGCAACACCGGGGAGCTGTTTTTT. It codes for CASKGRQGNTGELFF.

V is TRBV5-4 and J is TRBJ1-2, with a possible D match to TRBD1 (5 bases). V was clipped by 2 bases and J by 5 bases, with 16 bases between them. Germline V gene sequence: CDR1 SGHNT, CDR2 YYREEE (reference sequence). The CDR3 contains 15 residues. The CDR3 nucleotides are TGTGCCAGCAGCTTAAGGGCTACGGGACTTTATGGCTACACCTTC. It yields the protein CASSLRATGLYGYTF.

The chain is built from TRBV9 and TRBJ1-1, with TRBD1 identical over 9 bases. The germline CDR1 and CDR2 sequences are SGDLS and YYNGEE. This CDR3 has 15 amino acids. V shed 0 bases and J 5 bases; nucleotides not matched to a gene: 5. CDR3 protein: CASSVGRTGATEAFF. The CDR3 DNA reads TGTGCCAGCAGCGTAGGGAGGACAGGGGCTACTGAAGCTTTCTTT.

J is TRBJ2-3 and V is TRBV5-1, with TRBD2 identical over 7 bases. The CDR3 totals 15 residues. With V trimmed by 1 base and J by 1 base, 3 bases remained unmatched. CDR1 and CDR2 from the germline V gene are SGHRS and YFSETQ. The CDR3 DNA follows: TGCGCCAGCAGCTTGCCTCTAGCGGGCACAGATACGCAGTATTTT. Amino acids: CASSLPLAGTDTQYF. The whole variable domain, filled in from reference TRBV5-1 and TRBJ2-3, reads KAGVTQTPRYLIKTRGQQVTLSCSPISGHRSVSWYQQTPGQGLQFLFEYFSETQRNKGNFPGRFSGRQFSNSRSEMNVSTLELGDSALYLCASSLPLAGTDTQYFGPGTRLTVL.

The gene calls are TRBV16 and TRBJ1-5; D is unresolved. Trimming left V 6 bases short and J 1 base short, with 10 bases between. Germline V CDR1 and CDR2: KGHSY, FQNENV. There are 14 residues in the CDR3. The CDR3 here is CASSSGESNQPQHF. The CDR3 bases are TGTGCCAGCAGTTCCGGGGAAAGCAATCAGCCCCAGCATTTT. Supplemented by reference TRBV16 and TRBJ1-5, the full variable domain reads GEEVAQTPKHLVRGEGQKAKLYCAPIKGHSYVFWYQQVLKNEFKFLISFQNENVFDETGMPKERFSAKCLPNSPCSLEIQATKLEDSAVYFCASSSGESNQPQHFGDGTRLSIL.

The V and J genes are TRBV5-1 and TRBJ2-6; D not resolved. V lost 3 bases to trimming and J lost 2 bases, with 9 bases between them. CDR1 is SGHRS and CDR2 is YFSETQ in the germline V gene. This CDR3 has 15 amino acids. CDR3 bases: TGCGCCAGCAGCTCGGTAGTTACTGGGGCCAACGTCCTGACTTTC. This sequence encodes CASSSVVTGANVLTF.

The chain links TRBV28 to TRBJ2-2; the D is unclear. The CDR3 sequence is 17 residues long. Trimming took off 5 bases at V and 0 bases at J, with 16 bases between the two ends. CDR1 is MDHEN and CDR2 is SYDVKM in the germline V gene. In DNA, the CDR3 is TGTGCCAGCAGTGGATTTGCGGCGTTAGCGAACACCGGGGAGCTGTTTTTT. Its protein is CASSGFAALANTGELFF.

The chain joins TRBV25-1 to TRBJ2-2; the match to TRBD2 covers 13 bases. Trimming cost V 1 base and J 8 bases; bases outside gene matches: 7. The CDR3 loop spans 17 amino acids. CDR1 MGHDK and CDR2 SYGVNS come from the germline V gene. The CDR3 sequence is CASSESILTSGRGELFF. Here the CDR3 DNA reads TGTGCCAGCAGTGAATCGATCCTGACTAGCGGGAGGGGGGAGCTGTTTTTT.

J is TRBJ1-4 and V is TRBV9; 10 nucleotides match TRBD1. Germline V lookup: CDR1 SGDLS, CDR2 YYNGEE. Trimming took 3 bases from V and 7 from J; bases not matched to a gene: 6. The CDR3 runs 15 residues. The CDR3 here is CASSEGQGLGEKLFF. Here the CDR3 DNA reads TGTGCCAGCAGCGAGGGACAGGGGCTTGGTGAAAAACTGTTTTTT. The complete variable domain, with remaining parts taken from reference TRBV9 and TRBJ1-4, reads DSGVTQTPKHLITATGQRVTLRCSPRSGDLSVYWYQQSLDQGLQFLIQYYNGEERAKGNILERFSAQQFPDLHSELNLSSLELGDSALYFCASSEGQGLGEKLFFGSGTQLSVL.